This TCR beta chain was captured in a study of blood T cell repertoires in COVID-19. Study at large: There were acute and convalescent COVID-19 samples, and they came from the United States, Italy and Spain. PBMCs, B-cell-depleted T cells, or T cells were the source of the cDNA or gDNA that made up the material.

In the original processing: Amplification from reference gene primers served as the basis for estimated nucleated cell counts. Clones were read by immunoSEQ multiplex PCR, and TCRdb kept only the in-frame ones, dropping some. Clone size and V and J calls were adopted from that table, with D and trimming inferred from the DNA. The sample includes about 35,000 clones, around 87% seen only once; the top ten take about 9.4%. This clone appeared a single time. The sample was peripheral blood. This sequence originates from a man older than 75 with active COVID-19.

In DNA, the CDR3 is TGTGCCAGCAGCCGGGACAGCCCATATGGCTACACCTTC. It specifies CASSRDSPYGYTF. The chain has TRBV2 and TRBJ1-2, with 7 bases aligning to TRBD1. This CDR3 spans 13 amino acids. Germline CDR1 and CDR2: SNHLY and FYNNEI. The J segment lost 5 bases and the V segment lost 6 bases, leaving 6 bases of the junction unmatched.